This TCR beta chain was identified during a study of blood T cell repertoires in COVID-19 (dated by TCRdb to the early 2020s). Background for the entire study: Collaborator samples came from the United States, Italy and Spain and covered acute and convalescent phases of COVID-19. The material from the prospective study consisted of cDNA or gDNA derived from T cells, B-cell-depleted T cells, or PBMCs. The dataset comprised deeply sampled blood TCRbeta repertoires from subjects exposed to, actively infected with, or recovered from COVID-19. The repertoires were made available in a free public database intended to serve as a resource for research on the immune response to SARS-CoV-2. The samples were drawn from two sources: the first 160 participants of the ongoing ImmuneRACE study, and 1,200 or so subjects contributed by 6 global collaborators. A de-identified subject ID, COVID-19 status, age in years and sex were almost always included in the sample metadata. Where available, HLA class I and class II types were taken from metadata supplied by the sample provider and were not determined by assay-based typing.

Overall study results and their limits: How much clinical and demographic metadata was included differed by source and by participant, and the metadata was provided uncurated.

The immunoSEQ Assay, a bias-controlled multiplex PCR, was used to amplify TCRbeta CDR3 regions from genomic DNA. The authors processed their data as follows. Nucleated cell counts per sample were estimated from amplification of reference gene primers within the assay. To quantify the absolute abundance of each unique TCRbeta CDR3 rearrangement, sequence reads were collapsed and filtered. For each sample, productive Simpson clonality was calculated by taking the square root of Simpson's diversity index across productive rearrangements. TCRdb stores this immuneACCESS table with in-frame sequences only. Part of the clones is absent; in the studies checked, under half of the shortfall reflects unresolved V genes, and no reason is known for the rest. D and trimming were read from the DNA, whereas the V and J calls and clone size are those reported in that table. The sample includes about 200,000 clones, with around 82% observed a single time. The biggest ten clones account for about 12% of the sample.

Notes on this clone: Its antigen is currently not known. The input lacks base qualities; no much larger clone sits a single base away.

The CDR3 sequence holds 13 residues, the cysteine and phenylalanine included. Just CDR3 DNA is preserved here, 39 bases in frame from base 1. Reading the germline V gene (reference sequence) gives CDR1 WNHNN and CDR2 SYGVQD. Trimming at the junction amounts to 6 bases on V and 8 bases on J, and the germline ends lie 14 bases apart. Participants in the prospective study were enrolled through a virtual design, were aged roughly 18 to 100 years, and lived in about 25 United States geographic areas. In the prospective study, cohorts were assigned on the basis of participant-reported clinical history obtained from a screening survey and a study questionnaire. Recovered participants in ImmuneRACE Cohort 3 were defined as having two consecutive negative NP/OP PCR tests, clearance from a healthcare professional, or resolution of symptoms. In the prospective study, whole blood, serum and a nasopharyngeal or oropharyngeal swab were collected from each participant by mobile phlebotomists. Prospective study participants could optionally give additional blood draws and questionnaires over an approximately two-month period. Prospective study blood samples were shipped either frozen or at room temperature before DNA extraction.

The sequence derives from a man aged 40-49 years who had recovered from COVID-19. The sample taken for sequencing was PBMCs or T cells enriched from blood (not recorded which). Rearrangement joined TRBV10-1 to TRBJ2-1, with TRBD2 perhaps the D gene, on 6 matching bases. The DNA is TGCGCCAGCAGCAGTGGAGGGAATGATGAGCAGTTCTTC. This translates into CASSSGGNDEQFF.